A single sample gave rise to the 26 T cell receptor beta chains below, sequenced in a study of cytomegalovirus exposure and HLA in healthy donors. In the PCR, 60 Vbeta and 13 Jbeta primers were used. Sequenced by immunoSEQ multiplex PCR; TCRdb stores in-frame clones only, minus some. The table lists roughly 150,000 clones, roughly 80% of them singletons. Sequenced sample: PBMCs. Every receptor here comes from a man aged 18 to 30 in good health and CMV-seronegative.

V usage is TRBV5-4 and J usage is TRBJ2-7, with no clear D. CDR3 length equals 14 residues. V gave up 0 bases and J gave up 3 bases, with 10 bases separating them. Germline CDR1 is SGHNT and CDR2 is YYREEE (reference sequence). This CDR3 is CASSLDPQNYEQYF. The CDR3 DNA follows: TGTGCCAGCAGCTTGGACCCACAGAACTACGAGCAGTACTTC.

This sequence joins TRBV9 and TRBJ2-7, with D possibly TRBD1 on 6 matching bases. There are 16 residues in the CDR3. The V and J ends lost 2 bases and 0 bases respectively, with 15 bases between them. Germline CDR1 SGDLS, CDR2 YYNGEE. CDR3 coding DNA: TGTGCCAGCAGCGTTTTGGACAGCGCAGGCTCCTACGAGCAGTACTTC. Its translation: CASSVLDSAGSYEQYF. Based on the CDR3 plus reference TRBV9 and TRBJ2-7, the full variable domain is DSGVTQTPKHLITATGQRVTLRCSPRSGDLSVYWYQQSLDQGLQFLIQYYNGEERAKGNILERFSAQQFPDLHSELNLSSLELGDSALYFCASSVLDSAGSYEQYFGPGTRLTVT.

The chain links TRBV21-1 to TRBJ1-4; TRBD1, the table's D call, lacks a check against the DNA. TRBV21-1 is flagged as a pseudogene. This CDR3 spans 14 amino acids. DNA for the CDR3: TGTGCCAGCAGCGCGACAGGTTTTAATGAAAAACTGTTTTTT. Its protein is CASSATGFNEKLFF.

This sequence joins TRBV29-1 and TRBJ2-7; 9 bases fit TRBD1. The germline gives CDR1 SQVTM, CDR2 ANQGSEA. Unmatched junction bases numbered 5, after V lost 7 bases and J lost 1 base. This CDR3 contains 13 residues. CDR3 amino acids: CSALGQGSYEQYF. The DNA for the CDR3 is TGCAGCGCCCTTGGACAGGGGTCCTACGAGCAGTACTTC.

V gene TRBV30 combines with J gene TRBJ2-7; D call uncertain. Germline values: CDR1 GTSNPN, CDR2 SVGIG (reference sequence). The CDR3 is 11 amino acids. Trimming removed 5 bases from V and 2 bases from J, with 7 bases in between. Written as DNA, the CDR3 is TGTGCCTGGGGGCTCACCTACGAGCAGTACTTC. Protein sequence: CAWGLTYEQYF.

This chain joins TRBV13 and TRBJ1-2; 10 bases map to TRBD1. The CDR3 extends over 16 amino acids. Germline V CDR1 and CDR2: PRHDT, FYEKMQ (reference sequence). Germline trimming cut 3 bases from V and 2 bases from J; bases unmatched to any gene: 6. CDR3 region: CASSFGDRGVNYGYTF. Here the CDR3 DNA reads TGTGCCAGCAGCTTCGGGGACAGGGGAGTCAACTATGGCTACACCTTC.

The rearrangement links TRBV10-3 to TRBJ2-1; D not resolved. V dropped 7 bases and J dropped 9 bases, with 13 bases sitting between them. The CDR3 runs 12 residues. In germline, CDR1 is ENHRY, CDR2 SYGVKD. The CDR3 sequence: CAIIRPSGEQFF. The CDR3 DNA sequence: TGTGCCATCATCCGACCGTCGGGTGAGCAGTTCTTC.

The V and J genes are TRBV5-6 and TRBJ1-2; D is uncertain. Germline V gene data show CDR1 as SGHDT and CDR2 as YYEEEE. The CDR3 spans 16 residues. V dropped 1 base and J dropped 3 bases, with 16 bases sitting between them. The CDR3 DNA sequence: TGTGCCAGCAGCTTGAATACAGCTCCGAGCCACTATGGCTACACCTTC. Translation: CASSLNTAPSHYGYTF. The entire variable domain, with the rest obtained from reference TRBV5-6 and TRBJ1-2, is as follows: DAGVTQSPTHLIKTRGQQVTLRCSPKSGHDTVSWYQQALGQGPQFIFQYYEEEERQRGNFPDRFSGHQFPNYSSELNVNALLLGDSALYLCASSLNTAPSHYGYTFGSGTRLTVV.

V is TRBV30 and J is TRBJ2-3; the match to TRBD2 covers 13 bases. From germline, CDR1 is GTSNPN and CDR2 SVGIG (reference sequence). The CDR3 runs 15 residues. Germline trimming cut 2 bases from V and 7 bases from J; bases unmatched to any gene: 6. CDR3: CAWSPLAGGVNTQYF. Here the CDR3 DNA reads TGTGCCTGGAGTCCACTAGCGGGAGGGGTTAATACGCAGTATTTT.

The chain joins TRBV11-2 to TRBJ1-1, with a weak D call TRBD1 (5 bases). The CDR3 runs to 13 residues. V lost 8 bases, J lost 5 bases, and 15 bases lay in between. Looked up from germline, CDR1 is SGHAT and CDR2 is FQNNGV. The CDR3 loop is CASGSTVATEAFF. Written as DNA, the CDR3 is TGTGCCAGCGGATCGACAGTGGCGACTGAAGCTTTCTTT.

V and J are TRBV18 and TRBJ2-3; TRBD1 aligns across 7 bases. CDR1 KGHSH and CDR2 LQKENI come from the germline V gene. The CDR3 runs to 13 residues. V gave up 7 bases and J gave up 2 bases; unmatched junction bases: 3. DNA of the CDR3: TGTGCCAGCTTCGACAGGGCCACAGATACGCAGTATTTT. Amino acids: CASFDRATDTQYF.

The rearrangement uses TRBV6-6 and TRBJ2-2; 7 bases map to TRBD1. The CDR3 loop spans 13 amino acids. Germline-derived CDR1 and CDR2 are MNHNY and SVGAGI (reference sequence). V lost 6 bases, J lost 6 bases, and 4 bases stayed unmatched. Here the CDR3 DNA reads TGTGCCAGCAGCGACAGGGCCCCCGGGGAGCTGTTTTTT. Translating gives CASSDRAPGELFF.

CDR3 amino acids: CASSKDRRRTDTQYF. Here the CDR3 DNA reads TGTGCCAGTAGTAAGGACAGGAGACGCACAGATACGCAGTATTTT. V usage is TRBV19 and J usage is TRBJ2-3; 7 positions match TRBD1. Unmatched junction bases numbered 5, after V lost 4 bases and J lost 1 base. The germline CDR1 and CDR2 sequences are LNHDA and SQIVND (reference sequence). This CDR3 spans 15 amino acids.

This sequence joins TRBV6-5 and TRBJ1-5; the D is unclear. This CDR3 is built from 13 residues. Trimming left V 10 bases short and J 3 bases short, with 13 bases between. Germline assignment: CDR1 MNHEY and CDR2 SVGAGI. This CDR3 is CAIGRVFNQPQHF. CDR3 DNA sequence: TGTGCCATAGGGCGGGTCTTCAATCAGCCCCAGCATTTT.

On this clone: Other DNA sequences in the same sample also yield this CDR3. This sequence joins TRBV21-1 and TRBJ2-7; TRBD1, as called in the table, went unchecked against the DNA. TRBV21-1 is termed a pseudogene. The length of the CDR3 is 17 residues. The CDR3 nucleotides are TGTGCCAGCAGCCCCCCCCCGGGACAGGGGGTTAACAACGAGCAGTACTTC. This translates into CASSPPPGQGVNNEQYF.

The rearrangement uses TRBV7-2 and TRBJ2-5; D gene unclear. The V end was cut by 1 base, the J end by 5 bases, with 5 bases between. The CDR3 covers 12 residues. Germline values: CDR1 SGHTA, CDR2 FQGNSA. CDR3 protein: CASSLEAETQYF. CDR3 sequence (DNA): TGTGCCAGCAGCTTAGAAGCCGAGACCCAGTACTTC.

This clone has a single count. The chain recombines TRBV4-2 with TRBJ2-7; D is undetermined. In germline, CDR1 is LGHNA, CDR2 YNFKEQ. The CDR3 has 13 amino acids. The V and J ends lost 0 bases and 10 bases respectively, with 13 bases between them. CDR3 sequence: CASSQDRARPQYF. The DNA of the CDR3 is TGTGCCAGCAGCCAAGATCGAGCGAGGCCCCAGTACTTC.

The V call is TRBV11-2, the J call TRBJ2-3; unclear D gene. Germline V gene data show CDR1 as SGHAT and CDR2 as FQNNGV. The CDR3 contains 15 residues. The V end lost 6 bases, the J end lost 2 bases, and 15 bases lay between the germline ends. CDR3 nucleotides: TGTGCCAGCAGGGGCCTTACCTCTTCCACAGATACGCAGTATTTT. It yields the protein CASRGLTSSTDTQYF.

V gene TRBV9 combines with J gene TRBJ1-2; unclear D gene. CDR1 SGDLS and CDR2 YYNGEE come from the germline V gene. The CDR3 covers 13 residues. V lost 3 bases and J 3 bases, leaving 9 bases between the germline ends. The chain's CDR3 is CASSALSDYGYTF. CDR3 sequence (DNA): TGTGCCAGCAGCGCCTTGAGCGACTATGGCTACACCTTC.

CDR3: CASSPRDREGQETQYF. The CDR3 bases are TGTGCCAGCAGTCCCCGGGACAGGGAAGGGCAAGAGACCCAGTACTTC. The chain links TRBV27 to TRBJ2-5; 9 bases align to TRBD1. The CDR3 has 16 amino acids. Germline CDR1 is MNHEY and CDR2 is SMNVEV (reference sequence). V lost 5 bases to trimming and J lost 2 bases; unmatched junction nucleotides: 9.

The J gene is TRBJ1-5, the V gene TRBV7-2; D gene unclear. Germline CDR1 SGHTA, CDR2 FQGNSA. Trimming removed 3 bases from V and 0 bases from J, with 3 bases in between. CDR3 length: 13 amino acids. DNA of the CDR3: TGTGCCAGCAGCTTCTATAGCAATCAGCCCCAGCATTTT. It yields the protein CASSFYSNQPQHF.

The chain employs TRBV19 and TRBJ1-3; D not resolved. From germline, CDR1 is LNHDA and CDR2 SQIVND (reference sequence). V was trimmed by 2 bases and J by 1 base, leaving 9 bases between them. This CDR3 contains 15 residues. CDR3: CASSISGSSGNTIYF. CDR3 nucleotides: TGTGCCAGTAGTATAAGCGGGTCTTCTGGAAACACCATATATTTT.

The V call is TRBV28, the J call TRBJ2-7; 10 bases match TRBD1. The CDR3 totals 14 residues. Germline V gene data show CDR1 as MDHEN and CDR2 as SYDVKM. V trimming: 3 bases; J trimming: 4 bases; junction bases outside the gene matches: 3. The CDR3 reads CASSFDRGPYEQYF. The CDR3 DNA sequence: TGTGCCAGCAGTTTTGACAGGGGGCCGTACGAGCAGTACTTC.

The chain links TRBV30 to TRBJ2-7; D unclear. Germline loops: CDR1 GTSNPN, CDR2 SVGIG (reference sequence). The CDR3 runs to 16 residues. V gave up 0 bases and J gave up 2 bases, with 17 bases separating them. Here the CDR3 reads CAWSVPWSNLPYEQYF. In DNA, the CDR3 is TGTGCCTGGAGTGTACCGTGGTCTAATTTGCCCTACGAGCAGTACTTC.

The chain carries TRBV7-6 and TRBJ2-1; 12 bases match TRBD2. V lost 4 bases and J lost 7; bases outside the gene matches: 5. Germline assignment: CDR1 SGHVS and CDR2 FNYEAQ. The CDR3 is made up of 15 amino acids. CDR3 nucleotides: TGTGCCAGCAGCTCGACTAGCGGGAGTTCTAATGAGCAGTTCTTC. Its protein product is CASSSTSGSSNEQFF.

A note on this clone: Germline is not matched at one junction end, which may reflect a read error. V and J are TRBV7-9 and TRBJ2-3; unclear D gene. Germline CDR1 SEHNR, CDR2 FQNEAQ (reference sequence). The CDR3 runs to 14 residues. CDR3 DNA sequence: TGTTCCAGCATAACTTCGTTGATCCCAGATACGCAGTATTTT. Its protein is CSSITSLIPDTQYF. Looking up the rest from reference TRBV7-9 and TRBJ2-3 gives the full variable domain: DTGVSQNPRHKITKRGQNVTFRCDPISEHNRLYWYRQTLGQGPEFLTYFQNEAQLEKSRLLSDRFSAERPKGSFSTLEIQRTEQGDSAMYLCSSITSLIPDTQYFGPGTRLTVL.